The T cell receptor (beta chain) described here comes from a study of molecular identifiers for immune sequencing clone quantification. Study details: Within a replicate experiment, RNA obtained from either about 20,000 or 100,000 naive CD8 cells was divided into five aliquots, and four of those aliquots were then sequenced.

This clonotype was observed a few times. A CD8+CD4-CCR7+CD45RA+ gate was used to sort naive CD8 T cells. The CDR3 sequence is 13 residues long. Trimming removed 6 bases from V and 1 base from J, with 9 bases in between. Germline V gene sequence: CDR1 MNHEY, CDR2 SMNVEV (reference sequence). Previously described methods with listed TCR primers produced the bulk TCR libraries. Each CDR3 protein is one row after TCRdb ran MiXCR on the PCR reads. The sample holds 460,000 or so distinct CDR3 sequences; under 30% are singletons and the top ten take 0.7% to 0.9%. Sequenced input: naive CD8+ T cells from blood, with Jurkat cell RNA spiked in. Subset reported: FACS-sorted CD8+CD4-CCR7+CD45RA+ naive T cells. This receptor was obtained from a human donor in good health. Some libraries in this study had Jurkat cell RNA spiked in. The chain has TRBV27 and TRBJ1-1; D gene uncertain. This CDR3 is CASSIYQNTEAFF. CDR3 bases: TGTGCCAGCAGCATTTATCAGAACACTGAAGCTTTCTTT.